The clone carrying this TCR beta chain was found many times. What it binds is not known. From the germline J gene comes the end of the CDR3, since the read stops 3 residues before it. This sample is part of a study of T cell clonality in common variable immunodeficiency. Whole-study findings and limits: Common variable immunodeficiency TCR beta sequences reportedly had fewer deletions and N-nucleotide insertions.

CVID subjects were 15 female and 29 male, aged 9 to 64. Trimming removed 6 bases at V and 8 bases at J, with 10 bases between. This CDR3 has 12 residues. The germline gives CDR1 SNHLY, CDR2 FYNNEI. Here immunoSEQ multiplex PCR was the method, and the copy in TCRdb shows in-frame clones only, minus some. There are about 35,000 clones in the sample, none observed a single time. The receptor was derived from a human donor with common variable immunodeficiency. The sequencing input was peripheral blood mononuclear cells. The chain carries TRBV2 and TRBJ1-4, with no clear D. The sequenced CDR3 bases are TGTGCCAGCAGCCGGCGGGGAGAAAAA. Protein sequence: CASSRRGEK. The CDR3 in full is CASSRRGEKLFF.